This TCR beta chain is from a study of blood T cell repertoires in COVID-19. Study-wide context: Nucleic acid was either cDNA or gDNA, and it came from T cells, B-cell-depleted T cells, or PBMCs.

The cohort comprised adults aged 18 to 89 years residing in under 30 US areas. The study assigned cohorts using participant-reported clinical history. Measured with immunoSEQ multiplex PCR; TCRdb has only the in-frame clones, and not every one. The table records 250,000 to 300,000 clones, approximately 90% of them present only once. This TCR was recovered from a woman between 40 and 50 years old with acute COVID-19. The sequencing input was PBMCs or T cells enriched from blood (not recorded which).

The CDR3 spells CASSPGQGINIQYF. The CDR3 region has the DNA TGTGCCAGCTCACCGGGACAGGGGATCAACATTCAGTACTTC. The chain couples TRBV18 to TRBJ2-4; 10 nucleotides match TRBD1. After removal of 3 bases from V and 7 bases from J, the junction contained 3 bases not matched to a gene. Per germline, CDR1 KGHSH and CDR2 LQKENI. The CDR3 length is 14 residues.